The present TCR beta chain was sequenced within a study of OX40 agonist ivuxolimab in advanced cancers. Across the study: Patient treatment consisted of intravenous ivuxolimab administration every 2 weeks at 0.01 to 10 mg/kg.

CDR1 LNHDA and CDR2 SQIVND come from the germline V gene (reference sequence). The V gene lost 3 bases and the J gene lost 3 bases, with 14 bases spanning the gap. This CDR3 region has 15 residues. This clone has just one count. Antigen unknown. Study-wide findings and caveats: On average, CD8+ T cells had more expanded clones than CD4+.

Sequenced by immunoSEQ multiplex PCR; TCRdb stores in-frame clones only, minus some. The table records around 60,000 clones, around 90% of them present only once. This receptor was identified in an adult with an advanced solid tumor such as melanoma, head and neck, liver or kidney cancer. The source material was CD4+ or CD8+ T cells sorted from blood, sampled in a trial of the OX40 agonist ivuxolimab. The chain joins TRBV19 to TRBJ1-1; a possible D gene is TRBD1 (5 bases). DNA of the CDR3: TGTGCCAGTAGTATTAATGGGGGTTACGACACTGAAGCTTTCTTT. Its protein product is CASSINGGYDTEAFF. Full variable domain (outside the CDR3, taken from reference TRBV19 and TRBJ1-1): DGGITQSPKYLFRKEGQNVTLSCEQNLNHDAMYWYRQDPGQGLRLIYYSQIVNDFQKGDIAEGYSVSREKKESFPLTVTSAQKNPTAFYLCASSINGGYDTEAFFGQGTRLTVV.